This TCR beta chain originates from a study of beta chain features in type 1 diabetes. Study-wide results and caveats: Still unanswered here is whether HLA type influences TCRB rearrangement.

The authors reverse transcribed all of the isolated RNA, so sequencing captured expressed TCRB transcripts. Clones were sequenced by immunoSEQ multiplex PCR, and TCRdb holds only the in-frame ones, with some missing. This sample has almost 350,000 clones, with around 7.6% found just once. Each population that was sorted was more than 95% pure. Germline V gene lookup returns CDR1 SGHDT and CDR2 YYEEEE. This CDR3 region has 12 residues. V shed 1 base and J shed 1 base, with 1 base lying between them. This clone occurred a few times. Its target is unknown. Other DNA sequences within the sample encode an identical CDR3.

The chain links TRBV5-6 to TRBJ2-3, with D unresolved. This clonotype was sampled from a woman aged 18 to 35 in good health. The sequencing sample was made of central memory CD4+ T cells from blood. The CDR3 protein is CASSLRTDTQYF. The CDR3 bases are TGTGCCAGCAGCTTGCGCACAGATACGCAGTATTTT.